Shown below are 18 T cell receptor beta chains from a single sample sequenced in a study of T-cell memory formation after mild COVID-19. Via MiXCR, TCRdb re-called the 5' RACE reads, giving one row per CDR3 protein. The sample records 35,000 to 50,000 distinct CDR3 sequences, over 6.5% being singletons. Sequencing input: PBMCs or a T cell subset sorted from them (not recorded which). These receptors all come from an adult who had mild COVID-19 (a few samples of this study predate the infection). Cell type and time point are not known.

There are many counts of this clonotype. The chain is built from TRBV20-1 and TRBJ2-5, with TRBD2 matching over 7 bases. Germline lookup yields CDR1 DFQATT and CDR2 SNEGSKA (reference sequence). This CDR3 is built from 15 residues. After removal of 6 bases from V and 5 bases from J, the junction contained 15 bases not matched to a gene. CDR3 protein: CSACHPLGGLETQYF. The CDR3 DNA sequence: TGCAGTGCCTGCCACCCCCTCGGGGGGTTGGAGACCCAGTACTTC.

This clonotype was seen a handful of times. This chain links TRBV6-5 with TRBJ1-1, with 7 bases lining up with TRBD1. The germline V gene has CDR1 MNHEY and CDR2 SVGAGI. The CDR3 contains 14 residues. J lost 1 base, V lost 6 bases, and 5 bases had no gene match. The CDR3 bases are TGTGCCAGCAGGCACGGGACAGAGAACACTGAAGCTTTCTTT. Translated, it gives CASRHGTENTEAFF.

This clonotype was picked up many times. This chain uses TRBV10-3 with TRBJ2-1; 14 positions agree with TRBD2. The CDR3 length is 13 residues. The germline V gene has CDR1 ENHRY and CDR2 SYGVKD. V shed 6 bases, J shed 10 bases, and the junction held 2 bases outside the gene matches. As DNA, the CDR3 is TGTGCCATCAGAGGGACTAGCGGGAGCGAGCAGTTCTTC. This encodes CAIRGTSGSEQFF.

This clonotype was recorded many times. The rearrangement uses TRBV20-1 and TRBJ2-7; D may match TRBD1 or TRBD2 (5 bases each). Germline V gene data show CDR1 as DFQATT and CDR2 as SNEGSKA (reference sequence). This CDR3 has 13 residues. Trimming took 4 bases from V and 7 from J, leaving 17 bases between them. The CDR3 DNA sequence: TGCAGTGCTACCCGAAACCGGGACGGTGAGCAGTACTTC. Protein sequence: CSATRNRDGEQYF.

This clonotype was counted ten times or more. The V and J genes are TRBV18 and TRBJ1-1, with D maybe TRBD1 (6 bases). This CDR3 has 15 residues. Per germline, CDR1 KGHSH and CDR2 LQKENI. The germline V and J ends were trimmed by 4 bases and 6 bases, with 18 bases remaining between them. The CDR3 loop reads CASSRTGHGTAEAFF. The CDR3, as DNA: TGTGCCAGCTCACGAACGGGACATGGGACCGCTGAAGCTTTCTTT.

This clonotype was seen at least ten times. V usage is TRBV10-3 and J usage is TRBJ1-3; 8 positions match TRBD1. Germline V gives CDR1 ENHRY, CDR2 SYGVKD. CDR3 length: 12 amino acids. V dropped 8 bases and J dropped 5; count of bases not matched to a gene: 2. CDR3 residues: CAIGTGRNTIYF. The CDR3 DNA is TGTGCCATCGGGACAGGACGAAACACCATATATTTT.

This clonotype was seen a handful of times. The V gene is TRBV18, the J gene TRBJ2-2, with 8 bases matching TRBD1. V lost 8 bases to trimming and J lost 5 bases; unmatched junction nucleotides: 4. Germline CDR1 and CDR2: KGHSH and LQKENI. This CDR3 comprises 13 residues. The DNA of the CDR3 is TGTGCCAGCCCAGGGGGCGCGACCGGGGAGCTGTTTTTT. Protein: CASPGGATGELFF. The full variable domain, its missing parts supplied by reference TRBV18 and TRBJ2-2, is NAGVMQNPRHLVRRRGQEARLRCSPMKGHSHVYWYRQLPEEGLKFMVYLQKENIIDESGMPKERFSAEFPKEGPSILRIQQVVRGDSAAYFCASPGGATGELFFGEGSRLTVL.

The chain has TRBV5-1 and TRBJ2-3; possible D gene TRBD1, 6 bases. V gave up 4 bases and J gave up 2 bases, with 23 bases separating them. The germline CDR1 and CDR2 sequences are SGHRS and YFSETQ. This CDR3 region has 18 residues. For the CDR3, the DNA is TGCGCCAGCAGCAGAGCTCCTTCAGTGGGGGCTACCACAGATACGCAGTATTTT. Translating it yields CASSRAPSVGATTDTQYF.

V usage is TRBV7-9 and J usage is TRBJ2-1; weak D call: TRBD2 (7 bases). Germline values: CDR1 SEHNR, CDR2 FQNEAQ (reference sequence). V lost 0 bases and J lost 5, with 11 bases in between. This CDR3 spans 15 amino acids. CDR3 nucleotide sequence: TGTGCCAGCAGCTTAGCTCGGGGGGCCGACAATGAGCAGTTCTTC. Translated: CASSLARGADNEQFF.

There are many counts of this clonotype. V gene TRBV20-1 combines with J gene TRBJ2-3; D call uncertain. The CDR3 spans 10 residues. V was clipped by 0 bases and J by 7 bases, with 2 bases between them. Germline CDR1 DFQATT, CDR2 SNEGSKA (reference sequence). The CDR3 region is CSARDNTQYF. The CDR3 DNA sequence: TGCAGTGCTAGAGATAATACGCAGTATTTT.

The chain recombines TRBV7-9 with TRBJ2-7, with unresolved D. With 0 bases removed from V and 6 bases from J, the gap between germline ends came to 6 bases. Per the germline V gene, CDR1 is SEHNR and CDR2 is FQNEAQ (reference sequence). The CDR3 extends over 12 amino acids. The chain's CDR3 is CASSLARSEQYF. The CDR3 nucleotides read TGTGCCAGCAGCTTAGCCAGATCCGAGCAGTACTTC.

This clonotype came up a few times. The rearrangement links TRBV3-1 to TRBJ1-1, with no clear D. CDR1 LGHDT and CDR2 YNNKEL come from the germline V gene (reference sequence). V was pared by 7 bases and J by 1 base, with 10 bases between. This CDR3 comprises 13 residues. The CDR3, as DNA: TGTGCCAGCATCGCCGGCGGGAACACTGAAGCTTTCTTT. Protein product: CASIAGGNTEAFF.

This clonotype was detected many times. This chain connects TRBV27 to TRBJ1-2; 7 nucleotides agree with TRBD1. V was clipped by 1 base and J by 3 bases; unmatched bases: 5. Germline CDR1 and CDR2: MNHEY and SMNVEV (reference sequence). The CDR3 runs to 15 residues. CDR3 sequence (DNA): TGTGCCAGCAGTTTATTCTCCGGGACAGACTATGGCTACACCTTC. Protein: CASSLFSGTDYGYTF.

This clonotype was seen at least ten times. The genes are TRBV30 and TRBJ2-7, with D maybe TRBD1 (6 bases). Deletions cut 5 bases from V and 3 bases from J, with 17 bases between. The germline CDR1 and CDR2 sequences are GTSNPN and SVGIG (reference sequence). This CDR3 has 14 amino acids. CDR3 residues: CAWQPGRQDYEQYF. Written as DNA, the CDR3 is TGTGCCTGGCAACCTGGGAGACAGGACTACGAGCAGTACTTC.

Only a few counts were recorded for this clonotype. CDR3 loop: CASSVLAGTYNEQFF. CDR3 DNA sequence: TGTGCCAGCAGTGTACTAGCGGGGACCTACAATGAGCAGTTCTTC. The V call is TRBV6-1, the J call TRBJ2-1; 10 bases map to TRBD2. CDR1 MNHNS and CDR2 SASEGT come from the germline V gene. Germline trimming cut 4 bases from V and 2 bases from J; bases unmatched to any gene: 2. This CDR3 contains 15 residues.

This clonotype was seen a handful of times. V is TRBV12-3 or TRBV12-4 and J is TRBJ2-5; D is unresolved. V was shortened by 2 bases and J by 5 bases, with 9 bases between the two germline ends. CDR3 length: 13 residues. CDR3 region: CASSLQASETQYF. CDR3 sequence (DNA): TGTGCCAGCAGTTTACAAGCATCGGAGACCCAGTACTTC.

This clonotype was detected only a few times. The V call is TRBV30, the J call TRBJ1-1, with 7 nucleotides matching TRBD1. Germline V gives CDR1 GTSNPN, CDR2 SVGIG (reference sequence). V trimming: 4 bases; J trimming: 5 bases; junction bases outside the gene matches: 4. The CDR3 contains 12 residues. This chain's CDR3 is CAWNRGGTEAFF. CDR3 coding DNA: TGTGCCTGGAACAGGGGAGGTACTGAAGCTTTCTTT. Full variable domain (missing parts from reference TRBV30 and TRBJ1-1): SQTIHQWPATLVQPVGSPLSLECTVEGTSNPNLYWYRQAAGRGLQLLFYSVGIGQISSEVPQNLSASRPQDRQFILSSKKLLLSDSGFYLCAWNRGGTEAFFGQGTRLTVV.

The chain carries TRBV24-1 and TRBJ2-3; TRBD2 aligns across 11 bases. V shed 3 bases and J 6 bases; nucleotides not matched to a gene: 7. CDR1 is KGHDR, CDR2 SFDVKD, per germline. This CDR3 is built from 16 residues. For the CDR3, the DNA is TGTGCCACCAGTGATCCTCTAGCGGGGGGAGATGATACGCAGTATTTT. Its protein product is CATSDPLAGGDDTQYF.